Listed below are T cell receptor beta chains from one sample, sequenced in a study of blood T cell repertoires in COVID-19. Here immunoSEQ multiplex PCR was the method, and the copy in TCRdb shows in-frame clones only, minus some. The data show some 240,000 clones, with about 90% seen just once and about 3.5% held by the top ten. The source material was PBMCs or T cells enriched from blood (not recorded which). All receptors come from a woman aged 40-49 years with acute COVID-19. Each CDR3 is given with its conserved first and last residue. The order of the fields is D gene, V gene, J gene, clone size, CDR3 protein, CDR3 DNA. The D gene is left open where the match is weak. The size of a clone is reported for some rows only, either as once, few or many, or as a class for expanded clones.

TRBD2,TRBV7-8,TRBJ2-3,-,CASSLEGGRDTDTQYF,TGTGCCAGCAGCTTAGAAGGCGGGAGGGACACAGATACGCAGTATTTT
TRBD2,TRBV5-1,TRBJ2-3,-,CASSLSLAGVATDTQYF,TGCGCCAGCAGCTTGTCGCTAGCGGGAGTCGCGACAGATACGCAGTATTTT
TRBD1,TRBV5-8,TRBJ2-1,-,CASTRGGSSYNEQFF,TGTGCCAGCACCCGAGGGGGCAGCTCCTACAATGAGCAGTTCTTC
-,TRBV11-3,TRBJ2-7,once,CASSLFLTEQYF,TGTGCCAGCAGCTTATTTCTCACAGAGCAGTACTTC
TRBD1,TRBV18,TRBJ1-5,few,CASSPPVGQGTQPQHF,TGTGCCAGCTCACCACCCGTAGGACAGGGGACTCAGCCCCAGCATTTT
TRBD1,TRBV5-1,TRBJ1-2,-,CASSPGRDRGLGNYGYTF,TGCGCCAGCAGCCCTGGACGAGACAGGGGGCTCGGTAACTATGGCTACACCTTC
-,TRBV28,TRBJ1-1,-,CASRCRDTGCTEAFF,TGTGCCAGCAGGTGTAGGGACACCGGCTGCACTGAAGCTTTCTTT
TRBD1,TRBV6-5,TRBJ1-2,-,CASRRSGGQPGYTF,TGTGCCAGCAGACGCTCCGGGGGACAGCCTGGCTACACCTTC
-,TRBV19,TRBJ2-7,-,CASSGDSFGYEQYF,TGTGCCAGTAGTGGCGACTCATTTGGTTACGAGCAGTACTTC
TRBD2,TRBV5-5,TRBJ2-5,once,CASSFRLAGERGETQYF,TGTGCCAGCAGCTTTAGACTAGCGGGAGAACGGGGAGAGACCCAGTACTTC
-,TRBV12-3/TRBV12-4,TRBJ2-1,few,CASSPGGVRQFF,TGTGCCAGCAGCCCGGGCGGGGTCAGGCAGTTCTTC
TRBD1,TRBV5-4,TRBJ2-5,-,CASSSQGAAETQYF,TGTGCCAGCAGCTCACAGGGGGCAGCGGAGACCCAGTACTTC
TRBD1,TRBV15,TRBJ1-1,-,CATSTDRRNTEAFF,TGTGCCACCAGCACGGACAGGAGGAACACTGAAGCTTTCTTT
TRBD1,TRBV12-5,TRBJ2-5,-,CASVGGQGARETQYF,TGTGCTAGTGTTGGGGGACAGGGGGCTAGAGAGACCCAGTACTTC
-,TRBV19,TRBJ1-6,-,CASSWGQYNSPLHF,TGTGCCAGTAGTTGGGGACAATATAATTCACCCCTCCACTTT
TRBD1,TRBV11-3,TRBJ1-6,-,CASSPSTGVDSPLHF,TGTGCCAGCAGCCCTTCGACAGGGGTCGACTCACCCCTCCACTTT
TRBD2,TRBV2,TRBJ2-3,-,CASRRGMGLAGTADTQYF,TGTGCCAGCAGGCGGGGTATGGGACTAGCGGGAACCGCAGATACGCAGTATTTT
TRBD1,TRBV7-6,TRBJ1-3,-,CASSLGAGGGNTIYF,TGTGCCAGCAGCTTAGGCGCAGGGGGAGGAAACACCATATATTTT
TRBD2,TRBV5-1,TRBJ2-1,once,CASSLLTRGGRALRNEQFF,TGCGCCAGCAGCTTGTTGACTCGGGGCGGGAGGGCCCTCCGGAATGAGCAGTTCTTC
-,TRBV11-3,TRBJ2-5,-,CASSLDIGQPKYF,TGTGCCAGCAGCTTAGATATAGGACAACCTAAGTACTTC
-,TRBV25-1,TRBJ2-3,-,CASRGTRAVEMSDTQYF,TGTGCCAGCAGGGGTACTAGGGCCGTTGAAATGTCAGATACGCAGTATTTT
-,TRBV18,TRBJ2-3,-,CASSPSGTDTQYF,TGTGCCAGCTCCCCATCGGGTACAGATACGCAGTATTTT
-,TRBV30,TRBJ1-1,-,CAWNRRLENTEAFF,TGTGCCTGGAACAGGCGGTTGGAGAACACTGAAGCTTTCTTT